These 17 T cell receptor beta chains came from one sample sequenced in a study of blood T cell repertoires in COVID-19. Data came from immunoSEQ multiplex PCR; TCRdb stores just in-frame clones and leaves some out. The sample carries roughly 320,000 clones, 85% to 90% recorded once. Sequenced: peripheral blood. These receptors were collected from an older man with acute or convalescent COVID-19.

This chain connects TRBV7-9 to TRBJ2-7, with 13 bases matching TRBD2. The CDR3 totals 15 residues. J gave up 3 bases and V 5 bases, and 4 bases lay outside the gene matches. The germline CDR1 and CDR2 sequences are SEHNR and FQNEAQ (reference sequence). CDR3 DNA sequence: TGTGCCAGCAGCCACAGACTAGCGGGGGGCTACGAGCAGTACTTC. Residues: CASSHRLAGGYEQYF. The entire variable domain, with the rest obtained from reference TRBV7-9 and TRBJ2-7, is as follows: DTGVSQNPRHKITKRGQNVTFRCDPISEHNRLYWYRQTLGQGPEFLTYFQNEAQLEKSRLLSDRFSAERPKGSFSTLEIQRTEQGDSAMYLCASSHRLAGGYEQYFGPGTRLTVT.

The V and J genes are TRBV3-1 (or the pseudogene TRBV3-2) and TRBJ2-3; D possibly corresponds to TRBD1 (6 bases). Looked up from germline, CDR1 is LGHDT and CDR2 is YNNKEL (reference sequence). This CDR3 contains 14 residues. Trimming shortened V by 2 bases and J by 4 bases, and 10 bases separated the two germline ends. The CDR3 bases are TGTGCCAGCAGCCAAAACACAGGGTCAGATACGCAGTATTTT. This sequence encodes CASSQNTGSDTQYF.

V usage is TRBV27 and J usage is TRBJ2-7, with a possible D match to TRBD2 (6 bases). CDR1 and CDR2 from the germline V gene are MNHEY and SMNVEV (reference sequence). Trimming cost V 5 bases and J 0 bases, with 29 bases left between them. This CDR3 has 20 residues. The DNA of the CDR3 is TGTGCCAGCAGTCTCACTACCCGCGGAAGGCTAGCGCAGGACTCCTACGAGCAGTACTTC. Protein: CASSLTTRGRLAQDSYEQYF.

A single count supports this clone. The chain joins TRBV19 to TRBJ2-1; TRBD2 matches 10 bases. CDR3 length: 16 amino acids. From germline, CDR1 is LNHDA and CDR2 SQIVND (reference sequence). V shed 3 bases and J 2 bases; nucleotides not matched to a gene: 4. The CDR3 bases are TGTGCCAGTAGTATCCAGAGCGGGGGGGCCTACAATGAGCAGTTCTTC. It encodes CASSIQSGGAYNEQFF.

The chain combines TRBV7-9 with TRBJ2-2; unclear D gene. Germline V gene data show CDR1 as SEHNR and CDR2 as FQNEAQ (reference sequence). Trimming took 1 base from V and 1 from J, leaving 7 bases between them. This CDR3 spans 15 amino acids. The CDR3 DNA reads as TGTGCCAGCAGCTTAGGCCGAGAGAACACCGGGGAGCTGTTTTTT. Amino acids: CASSLGRENTGELFF. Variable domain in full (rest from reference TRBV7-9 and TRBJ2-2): DTGVSQNPRHKITKRGQNVTFRCDPISEHNRLYWYRQTLGQGPEFLTYFQNEAQLEKSRLLSDRFSAERPKGSFSTLEIQRTEQGDSAMYLCASSLGRENTGELFFGEGSRLTVL.

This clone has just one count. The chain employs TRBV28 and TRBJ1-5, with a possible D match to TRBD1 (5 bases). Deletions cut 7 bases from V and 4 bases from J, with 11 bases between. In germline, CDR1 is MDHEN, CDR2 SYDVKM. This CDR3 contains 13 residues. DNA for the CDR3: TGTGCCAGCACCCCCCAGGGAAATCAGCCCCAGCATTTT. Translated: CASTPQGNQPQHF.

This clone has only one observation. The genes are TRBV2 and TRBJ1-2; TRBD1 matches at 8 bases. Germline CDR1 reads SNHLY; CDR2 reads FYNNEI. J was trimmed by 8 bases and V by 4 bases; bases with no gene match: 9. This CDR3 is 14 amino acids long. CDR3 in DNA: TGTGCCAGCAGTGCGGACAGGGCTTTGTTGGGCTACACCTTC. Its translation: CASSADRALLGYTF.

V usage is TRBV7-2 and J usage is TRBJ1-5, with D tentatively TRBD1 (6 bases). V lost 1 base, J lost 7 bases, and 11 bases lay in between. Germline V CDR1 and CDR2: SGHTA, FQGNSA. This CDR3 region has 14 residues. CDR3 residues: CASSLDRAKQPQHF. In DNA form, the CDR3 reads TGTGCCAGCAGCTTAGACAGGGCGAAACAGCCCCAGCATTTT.

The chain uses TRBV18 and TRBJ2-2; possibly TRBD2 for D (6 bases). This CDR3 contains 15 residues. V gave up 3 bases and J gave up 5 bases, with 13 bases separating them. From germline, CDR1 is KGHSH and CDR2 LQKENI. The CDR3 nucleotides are TGTGCCAGCTCACCCCTTGGGGGAGGAACCGGGGAGCTGTTTTTT. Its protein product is CASSPLGGGTGELFF.

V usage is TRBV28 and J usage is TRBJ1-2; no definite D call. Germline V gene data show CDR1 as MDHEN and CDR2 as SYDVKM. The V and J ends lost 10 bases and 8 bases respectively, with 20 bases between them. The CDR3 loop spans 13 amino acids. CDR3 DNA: TGTGCCATCGCTCCTACCGCGGGTGGAGGCTACACCTTC. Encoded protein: CAIAPTAGGGYTF.

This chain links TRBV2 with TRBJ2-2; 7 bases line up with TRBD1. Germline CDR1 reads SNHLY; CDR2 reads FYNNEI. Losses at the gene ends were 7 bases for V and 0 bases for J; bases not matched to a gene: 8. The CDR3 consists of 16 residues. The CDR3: CASTLRGTANTGELFF. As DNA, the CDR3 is TGTGCCAGCACCCTAAGGGGGACAGCGAACACCGGGGAGCTGTTTTTT.

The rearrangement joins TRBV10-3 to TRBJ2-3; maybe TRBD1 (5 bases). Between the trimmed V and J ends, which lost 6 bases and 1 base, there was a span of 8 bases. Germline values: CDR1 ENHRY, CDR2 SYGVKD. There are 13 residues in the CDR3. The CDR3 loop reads CAISRVGTDTQYF. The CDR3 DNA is TGTGCCATCAGCAGGGTCGGCACAGATACGCAGTATTTT.

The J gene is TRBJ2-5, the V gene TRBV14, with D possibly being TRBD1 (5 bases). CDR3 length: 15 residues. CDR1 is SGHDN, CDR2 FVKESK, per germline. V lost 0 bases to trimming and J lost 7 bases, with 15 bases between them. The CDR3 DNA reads TGTGCCAGCAGCCAAGATTATCAGGGTACGAGGACCCAGTACTTC. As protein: CASSQDYQGTRTQYF.

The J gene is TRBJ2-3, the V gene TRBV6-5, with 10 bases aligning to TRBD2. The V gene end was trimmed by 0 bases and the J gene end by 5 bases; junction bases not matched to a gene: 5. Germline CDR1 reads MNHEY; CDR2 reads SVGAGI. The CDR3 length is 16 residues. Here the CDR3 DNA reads TGTGCCAGCAGTTACTCAGCTAGCGGGAGCGGAGATACGCAGTATTTT. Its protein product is CASSYSASGSGDTQYF.

CDR3 sequence (DNA): TGTGCCAGCAGCTTACAGGGGATTTTGGACTATGGCTACACCTTC. Its protein product is CASSLQGILDYGYTF. The chain combines TRBV5-4 with TRBJ1-2; TRBD1 aligns across 7 bases. J was trimmed by 3 bases and V by 2 bases; bases with no gene match: 7. Germline CDR1 SGHNT, CDR2 YYREEE (reference sequence). The length of the CDR3 is 15 residues.

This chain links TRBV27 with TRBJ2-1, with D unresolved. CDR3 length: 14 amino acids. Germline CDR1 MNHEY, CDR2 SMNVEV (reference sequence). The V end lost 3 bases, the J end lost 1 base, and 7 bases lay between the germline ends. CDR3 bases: TGTGCCAGCAGTTTTCTCGAGTCCTACAATGAGCAGTTCTTC. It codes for CASSFLESYNEQFF.

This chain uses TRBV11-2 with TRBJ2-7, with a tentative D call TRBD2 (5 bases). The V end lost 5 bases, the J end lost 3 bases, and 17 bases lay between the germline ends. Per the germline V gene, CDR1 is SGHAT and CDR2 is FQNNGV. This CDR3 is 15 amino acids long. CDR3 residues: CASSPPGLSHYEQYF. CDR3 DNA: TGTGCCAGCAGCCCACCAGGACTCTCTCACTACGAGCAGTACTTC.